The T cell receptor beta chain under discussion was sequenced for a study of cytomegalovirus exposure and HLA in healthy donors. The J segment lost 7 bases and the V segment lost 1 base, leaving 12 bases of the junction unmatched. The V gene's germline CDR1 is MNHEY and CDR2 SMNVEV (reference sequence). This CDR3 contains 17 residues. Vbeta (60) and Jbeta (13) primers were used in the PCR. Some clones are missing from TCRdb's copy, which holds only in-frame ones; the method was immunoSEQ multiplex PCR. In the table there are around 200,000 clones, about 84% of which are singletons. Concerning this clone itself: The antigen is unknown.

Findings of the study overall: Using a false discovery rate of 0.05, a later analysis showed that approximately 18,000 TCR beta sequences were associated with HLA alleles.

Sequencing was performed on PBMCs. The sequence derives from a man aged 50-59 years in good health and CMV-seronegative. The chain links TRBV27 to TRBJ1-5; 8 nucleotides match TRBD1. The CDR3 reads CASSLFGAYRGRQPQHF. CDR3 bases: TGTGCCAGCAGTTTATTCGGCGCCTACAGGGGGAGACAGCCCCAGCATTTT.